This T cell receptor beta chain was observed in a study of blood T cell repertoires in COVID-19. Produced via immunoSEQ multiplex PCR; TCRdb's table is partial and in-frame only. The sample carries some 150,000 clones, roughly 78% recorded once. The CDR3 runs to 13 residues. V was pared by 6 bases and J by 5 bases, with 6 bases of the junction left unmatched. Germline V CDR1 and CDR2: SNHLY, FYNNEI. The specimen was peripheral blood. This TCR was sampled from a man older than 75 with acute or convalescent COVID-19. The chain joins TRBV2 to TRBJ2-5; 7 bases align to TRBD1. The CDR3: CASRKTGMETQYF. For the CDR3, the DNA is TGTGCCAGCAGGAAGACAGGGATGGAGACCCAGTACTTC.